The TCR beta chain under discussion was sequenced for a study of blood T cell repertoires in COVID-19. Here immunoSEQ multiplex PCR was the method, and the copy in TCRdb shows in-frame clones only, minus some. The top ten hold roughly 5.5% of the sample, which has approximately 180,000 clones, about 88% seen once. Trimming at V came to 4 bases and at J to 3 bases, leaving 8 bases not matched to a gene. There are 15 residues in the CDR3. Germline-derived CDR1 and CDR2 are SGDLS and YYNGEE. Source material: peripheral blood. This clonotype was sampled from a man aged 35 to 55 with active or convalescent COVID-19. J is TRBJ2-5 and V is TRBV9, with 8 positions matching TRBD2. The chain's CDR3 is CASSLAGLSEETQYF. As DNA, the CDR3 is TGTGCCAGCAGCCTAGCGGGTTTATCGGAAGAGACCCAGTACTTC.